These 14 T cell receptor beta chains came from one sample sequenced in a study of Graves' ophthalmopathy and Graves' hyperthyroidism. Scientists amplified the TCR beta CDR3 regions from RNA transcripts. HTBI primers primed a first-round RT-PCR, and a second-round multiplex PCR followed. From the multiplex PCR reads, TCRdb called clonotypes with MiXCR, one entry per CDR3 protein. In the table there are hundreds of thousands of distinct CDR3 sequences, about two fifths of which are singletons. The material sequenced was peripheral blood. Receptor source: an adult man with Graves' ophthalmopathy.

This chain uses TRBV7-2 with TRBJ2-7; 9 nucleotides agree with TRBD1. The germline V gene has CDR1 SGHTA and CDR2 FQGNSA. The V segment lost 7 bases and the J segment 4 bases; nucleotides outside the gene matches: 8. The CDR3 has 14 residues. The CDR3: CASNMGQGGYEQYF. CDR3 coding DNA: TGTGCCAGCAACATGGGACAGGGAGGGTACGAGCAGTACTTC.

This clonotype turned up a few times. A much larger clone lies one base from this, so it may be a read error. The chain carries TRBV2 and TRBJ2-5; TRBD1 matches 8 bases. The CDR3 consists of 14 residues. The V gene's germline CDR1 is SNHLY and CDR2 FYNNEI. CDR3 DNA: TGTGCCAGCGGTGAAAGGGACAGGCAAAGAACCCAGTACTTC. Translation: CASGERDRQRTQYF.

With respect to this clonotype: A much larger clone is a single base away; this may be a read error. CDR3 loop: CVSSPTGTGGHNEKLFF. The CDR3 bases are TGTGTCAGCAGCCCGACCGGGACAGGGGGGCATAATGAAAAACTGTTTTTT. This chain uses TRBV4-2 with TRBJ1-4, with 11 bases matching TRBD1. This CDR3 spans 17 amino acids. Germline CDR1 is LGHNA and CDR2 is YNFKEQ.

The table lists this clonotype with many counts. V and J are TRBV7-9 and TRBJ2-7, with D tentatively TRBD2 (7 bases). CDR1 is SEHNR and CDR2 is FQNEAQ in the germline V gene (reference sequence). The germline V and J ends were trimmed by 7 bases and 7 bases, with 23 bases remaining between them. The CDR3 covers 15 residues. This chain's CDR3 is CASMGGAQEGWEQYF. CDR3 bases: TGTGCCAGCATGGGGGGGGCTCAAGAGGGATGGGAGCAGTACTTC.

The chain uses TRBV30 and TRBJ1-1, with D hard to call. The CDR3 is 11 residues long. Trimming removed 2 bases from V and 6 bases from J, with 7 bases in between. CDR1 GTSNPN and CDR2 SVGIG come from the germline V gene (reference sequence). CDR3 DNA: TGTGCCTGGAGTTGGGCCGCTGAAGCTTTCTTT. It is translated as CAWSWAAEAFF.

This clonotype was counted ten times or more. CDR3 residues: CSARAGYSYEQYF. The CDR3 coding sequence is TGCAGTGCTAGAGCCGGATATTCCTACGAGCAGTACTTC. This chain connects TRBV20-1 to TRBJ2-7; no definite D call. This CDR3 is built from 13 residues. Germline V gene data show CDR1 as DFQATT and CDR2 as SNEGSKA (reference sequence). The V end was cut by 1 base, the J end by 1 base, with 8 bases between.

This clonotype was counted at least ten times. The J gene is TRBJ1-2, the V gene TRBV5-1; TRBD1 might be the D (5 bases). V lost 0 bases to trimming and J lost 2 bases, with 14 bases between them. Germline V lookup: CDR1 SGHRS, CDR2 YFSETQ. CDR3 size: 16 residues. The CDR3 region has the DNA TGCGCCAGCAGCTTGGCCCCCGGGACGTCCAACTATGGCTACACCTTC. Translated: CASSLAPGTSNYGYTF.

This clonotype appeared many times. The rearrangement uses TRBV20-1 and TRBJ1-5; D unclear. The V gene lost 0 bases and the J gene lost 8 bases, with 14 bases spanning the gap. Per germline, CDR1 DFQATT and CDR2 SNEGSKA (reference sequence). The CDR3 has 14 amino acids. CDR3 region: CSARDLTGTKPQHF. The CDR3 DNA is TGCAGTGCTAGAGATCTTACGGGTACGAAGCCCCAGCATTTT.

This chain uses TRBV5-4 with TRBJ2-7; weak D call: TRBD1 (6 bases). The CDR3 is made up of 15 amino acids. V was shortened by 1 base and J by 2 bases, with 13 bases between the two germline ends. CDR1 is SGHNT, CDR2 YYREEE, per germline (reference sequence). CDR3 sequence: CASSLPGTTTYEQYF. DNA of the CDR3: TGTGCCAGCAGCTTGCCCGGGACAACAACCTACGAGCAGTACTTC.

This clonotype was seen at least ten times. The genes are TRBV2 and TRBJ1-6; tentatively, D is TRBD1 (5 bases). The V end lost 5 bases, the J end lost 6 bases, and 5 bases lay between the germline ends. Germline assignment: CDR1 SNHLY and CDR2 FYNNEI. CDR3 size: 12 residues. CDR3 amino acids: CASSRGNSPLHF. The CDR3, as DNA: TGTGCCAGCAGTAGGGGTAATTCACCCCTCCACTTT. The complete variable domain, with remaining parts taken from reference TRBV2 and TRBJ1-6, reads EPEVTQTPSHQVTQMGQEVILRCVPISNHLYFYWYRQILGQKVEFLVSFYNNEISEKSEIFDDQFSVERPDGSNFTLKIRSTKLEDSAMYFCASSRGNSPLHFGNGTRLTVT.

This clonotype was observed at least ten times. The chain is built from TRBV2 and TRBJ1-2; D might be TRBD1 (5 bases). Germline CDR1 is SNHLY and CDR2 is FYNNEI. The V and J ends lost 5 bases and 8 bases respectively, with 21 bases between them. The CDR3 covers 15 residues. Here the CDR3 reads CASSNRRDRVEGYTF. The CDR3 DNA reads as TGTGCCAGCAGTAATCGCCGGGACCGAGTAGAGGGCTACACCTTC.

The chain has TRBV29-1 and TRBJ2-5, with TRBD1 matching over 9 bases. The junction had 12 bases not matched to a gene; V was cut back by 1 base and J by 6 bases. Germline CDR1 reads SQVTM; CDR2 reads ANQGSEA. CDR3 size: 16 residues. The CDR3 DNA reads TGCAGCGTTGAAGGGGGAGCCAAGACAGGGGGAAAGACCCAGTACTTC. Encoded protein: CSVEGGAKTGGKTQYF. Looking up the rest from reference TRBV29-1 and TRBJ2-5 gives the full variable domain: SAVISQKPSRDICQRGTSLTIQCQVDSQVTMMFWYRQQPGQSLTLIATANQGSEATYESGFVIDKFPISRPNLTFSTLTVSNMSPEDSSIYLCSVEGGAKTGGKTQYFGPGTRLLVL.

This clonotype was seen at least ten times. The rearrangement joins TRBV4-2 to TRBJ2-5, with 11 bases identical to TRBD2. This CDR3 contains 18 residues. CDR1 is LGHNA, CDR2 YNFKEQ, per germline. V lost 0 bases and J lost 4; bases outside the gene matches: 10. The DNA of the CDR3 is TGTGCCAGCAGCCAAGACGGAACTAGCGGGAGAGGTCGAGAGACCCAGTACTTC. Amino acid sequence: CASSQDGTSGRGRETQYF.

This clonotype was picked up many times. The chain employs TRBV19 and TRBJ1-1, with 9 bases aligning to TRBD1. CDR1 LNHDA and CDR2 SQIVND come from the germline V gene (reference sequence). V trimming: 5 bases; J trimming: 0 bases; junction bases outside the gene matches: 7. The CDR3 is 16 amino acids. The CDR3 region has the DNA TGTGCCAGTAGTGCCCGGGACAGGGTCATGAACACTGAAGCTTTCTTT. It encodes CASSARDRVMNTEAFF.